This T cell receptor (beta chain) was sequenced for a study of shared clonotypes between healthy human individuals. Splitting of each subset's genomic DNA was done evenly across several immunoSEQ plates. In the authors' workflow: ImmunoSEQ supplied junction-only sequences lacking quality scores, so filtering was different. Here immunoSEQ multiplex PCR was the method, and the copy in TCRdb shows in-frame clones only, minus some. The DNA gave D and trimming, while V, J and clone size come from that table. The sample carries a few hundred thousand clones, roughly 97% recorded once. This CDR3 has 15 amino acids. The V gene's germline CDR1 is SGDLS and CDR2 YYNGEE. V gave up 0 bases and J gave up 7 bases; unmatched junction bases: 6. Every one of the donors was a Caucasian adult that lived in Nashville, Tennessee.

The receptor's source is a woman aged 25 to 39 in good health. The sample consisted of naive CD4+ T cells sorted from blood. Subset reported: CD45RA+ positively selected. The rearrangement joins TRBV9 to TRBJ2-1; TRBD2 matches at 8 bases. CDR3 sequence (DNA): TGTGCCAGCAGCGTAGGTTTAGCGGGGAATAATGAGCAGTTCTTC. Protein: CASSVGLAGNNEQFF.